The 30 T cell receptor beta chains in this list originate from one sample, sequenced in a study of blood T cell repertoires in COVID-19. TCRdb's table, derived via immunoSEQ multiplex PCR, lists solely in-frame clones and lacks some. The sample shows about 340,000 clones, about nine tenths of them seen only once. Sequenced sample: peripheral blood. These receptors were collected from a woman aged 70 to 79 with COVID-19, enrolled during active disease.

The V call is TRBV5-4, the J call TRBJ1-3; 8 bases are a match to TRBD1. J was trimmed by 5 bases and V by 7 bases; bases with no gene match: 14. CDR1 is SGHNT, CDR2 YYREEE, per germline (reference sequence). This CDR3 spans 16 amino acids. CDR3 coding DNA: TGTGCCAGCGAGGGGGACCCAGGGGGCGATCGAAACACCATATATTTT. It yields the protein CASEGDPGGDRNTIYF.

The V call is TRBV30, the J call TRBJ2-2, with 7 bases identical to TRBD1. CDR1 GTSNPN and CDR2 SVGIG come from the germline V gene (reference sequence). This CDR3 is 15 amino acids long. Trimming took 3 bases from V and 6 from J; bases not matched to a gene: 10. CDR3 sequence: CAWSPGQEKAGELFF. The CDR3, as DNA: TGTGCCTGGAGCCCCGGACAGGAGAAGGCCGGGGAGCTGTTTTTT.

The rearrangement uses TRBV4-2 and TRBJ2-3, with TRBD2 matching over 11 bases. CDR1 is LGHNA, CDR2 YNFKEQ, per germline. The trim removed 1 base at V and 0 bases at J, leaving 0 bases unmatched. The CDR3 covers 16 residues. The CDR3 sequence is CASSQGLAGSTDTQYF. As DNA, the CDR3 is TGTGCCAGCAGCCAAGGACTAGCGGGGAGCACAGATACGCAGTATTTT.

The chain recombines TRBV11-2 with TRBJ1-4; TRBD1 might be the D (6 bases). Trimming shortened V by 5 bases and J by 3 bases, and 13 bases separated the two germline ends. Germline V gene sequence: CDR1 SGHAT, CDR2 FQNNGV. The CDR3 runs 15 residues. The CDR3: CASSPFGQPNEKLFF. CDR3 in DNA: TGTGCCAGCAGCCCCTTCGGACAGCCTAATGAAAAACTGTTTTTT. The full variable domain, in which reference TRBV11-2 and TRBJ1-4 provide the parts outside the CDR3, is EAGVAQSPRYKIIEKRQSVAFWCNPISGHATLYWYQQILGQGPKLLIQFQNNGVVDDSQLPKDRFSAERLKGVDSTLKIQPAKLEDSAVYLCASSPFGQPNEKLFFGSGTQLSVL.

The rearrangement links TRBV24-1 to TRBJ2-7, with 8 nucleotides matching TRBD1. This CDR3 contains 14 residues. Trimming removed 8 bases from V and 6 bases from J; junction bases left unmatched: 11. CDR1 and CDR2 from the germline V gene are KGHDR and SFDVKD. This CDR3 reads CATNRDRPSSEQYF. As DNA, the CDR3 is TGTGCCACCAACCGGGACAGGCCATCCAGCGAGCAGTACTTC.

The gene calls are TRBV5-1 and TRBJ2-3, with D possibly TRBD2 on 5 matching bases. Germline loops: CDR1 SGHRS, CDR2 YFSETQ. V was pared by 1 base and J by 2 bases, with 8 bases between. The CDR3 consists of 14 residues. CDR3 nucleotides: TGCGCCAGCAGCTTGATCGGGGACACAGATACGCAGTATTTT. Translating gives CASSLIGDTDTQYF. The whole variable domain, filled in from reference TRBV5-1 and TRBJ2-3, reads KAGVTQTPRYLIKTRGQQVTLSCSPISGHRSVSWYQQTPGQGLQFLFEYFSETQRNKGNFPGRFSGRQFSNSRSEMNVSTLELGDSALYLCASSLIGDTDTQYFGPGTRLTVL.

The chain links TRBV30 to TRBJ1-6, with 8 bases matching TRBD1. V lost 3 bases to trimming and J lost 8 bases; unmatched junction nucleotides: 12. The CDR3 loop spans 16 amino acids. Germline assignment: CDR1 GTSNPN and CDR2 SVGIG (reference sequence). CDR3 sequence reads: CAWSPGQGGTYSPLHF. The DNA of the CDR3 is TGTGCCTGGAGCCCTGGACAGGGAGGCACCTATTCACCCCTCCACTTT.

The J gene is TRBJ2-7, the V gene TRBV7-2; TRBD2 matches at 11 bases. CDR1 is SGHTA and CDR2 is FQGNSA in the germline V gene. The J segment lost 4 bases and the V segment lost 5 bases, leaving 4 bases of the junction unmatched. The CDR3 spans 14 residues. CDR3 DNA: TGTGCCAGCAGCATGGTAGCGGGGGGGTACGAGCAGTACTTC. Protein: CASSMVAGGYEQYF.

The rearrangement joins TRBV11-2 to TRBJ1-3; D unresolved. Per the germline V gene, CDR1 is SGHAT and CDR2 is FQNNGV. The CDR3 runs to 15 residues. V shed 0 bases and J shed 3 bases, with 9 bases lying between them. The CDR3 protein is CASSLEQIDGNTIYF. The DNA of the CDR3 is TGTGCCAGCAGCTTAGAACAGATTGATGGAAACACCATATATTTT.

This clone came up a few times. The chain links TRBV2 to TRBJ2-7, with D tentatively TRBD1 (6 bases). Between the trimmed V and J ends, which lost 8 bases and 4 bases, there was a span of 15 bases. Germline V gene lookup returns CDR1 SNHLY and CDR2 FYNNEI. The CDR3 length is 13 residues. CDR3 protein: CASSSGAWYEQYF. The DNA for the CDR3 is TGTGCCAGCTCCTCAGGGGCCTGGTACGAGCAGTACTTC.

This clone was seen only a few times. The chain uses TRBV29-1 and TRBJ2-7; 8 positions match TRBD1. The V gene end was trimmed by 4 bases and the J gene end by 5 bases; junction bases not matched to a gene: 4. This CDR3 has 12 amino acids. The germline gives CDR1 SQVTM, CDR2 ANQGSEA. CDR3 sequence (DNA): TGCAGCGTTGGACAGGGGAGAAACGAGCAGTACTTC. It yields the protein CSVGQGRNEQYF.

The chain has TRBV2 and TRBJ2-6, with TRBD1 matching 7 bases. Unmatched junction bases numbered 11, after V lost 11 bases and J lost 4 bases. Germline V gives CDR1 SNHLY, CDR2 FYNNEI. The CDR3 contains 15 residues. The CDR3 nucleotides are TGTGCCGGTAAGACAGGGACCTCCGGGGCCAACGTCCTGACTTTC. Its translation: CAGKTGTSGANVLTF.

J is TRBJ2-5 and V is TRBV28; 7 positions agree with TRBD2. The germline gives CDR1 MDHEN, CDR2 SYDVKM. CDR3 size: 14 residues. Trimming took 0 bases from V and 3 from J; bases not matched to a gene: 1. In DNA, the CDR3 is TGTGCCAGCAGTTTATGGGGGGGGAAAGAGACCCAGTACTTC. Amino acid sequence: CASSLWGGKETQYF.

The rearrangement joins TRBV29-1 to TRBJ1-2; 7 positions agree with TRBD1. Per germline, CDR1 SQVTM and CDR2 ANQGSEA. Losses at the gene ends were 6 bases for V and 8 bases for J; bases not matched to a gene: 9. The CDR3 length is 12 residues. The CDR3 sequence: CSVRQGRGGYTF. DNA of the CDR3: TGCAGCGTCAGACAGGGAAGGGGCGGCTACACCTTC.

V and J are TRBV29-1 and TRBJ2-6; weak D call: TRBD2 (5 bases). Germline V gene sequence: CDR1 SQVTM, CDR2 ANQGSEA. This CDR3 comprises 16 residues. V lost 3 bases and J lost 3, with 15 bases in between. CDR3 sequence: CSVDPTGLGGANVLTF. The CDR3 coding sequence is TGCAGCGTTGACCCGACGGGATTAGGTGGGGCCAACGTCCTGACTTTC.

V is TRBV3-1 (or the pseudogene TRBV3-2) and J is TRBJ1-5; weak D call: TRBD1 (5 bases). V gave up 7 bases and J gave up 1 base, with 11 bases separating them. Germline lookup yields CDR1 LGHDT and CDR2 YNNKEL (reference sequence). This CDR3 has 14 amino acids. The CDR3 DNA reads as TGTGCCAGCAAGCAGGGAGGGAGCAATCAGCCCCAGCATTTT. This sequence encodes CASKQGGSNQPQHF.

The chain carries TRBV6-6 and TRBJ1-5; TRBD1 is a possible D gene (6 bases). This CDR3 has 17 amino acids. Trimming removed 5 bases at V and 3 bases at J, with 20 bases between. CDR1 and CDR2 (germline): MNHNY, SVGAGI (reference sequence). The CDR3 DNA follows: TGTGCCAGCAGTCAAACCGGGACAAATAAAATCAATCAGCCCCAGCATTTT. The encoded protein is CASSQTGTNKINQPQHF.

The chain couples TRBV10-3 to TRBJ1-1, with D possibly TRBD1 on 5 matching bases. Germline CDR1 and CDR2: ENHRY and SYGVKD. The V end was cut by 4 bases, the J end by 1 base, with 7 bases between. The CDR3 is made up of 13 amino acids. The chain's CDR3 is CAISVTANTEAFF. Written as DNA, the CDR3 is TGTGCCATCAGTGTGACAGCGAACACTGAAGCTTTCTTT.

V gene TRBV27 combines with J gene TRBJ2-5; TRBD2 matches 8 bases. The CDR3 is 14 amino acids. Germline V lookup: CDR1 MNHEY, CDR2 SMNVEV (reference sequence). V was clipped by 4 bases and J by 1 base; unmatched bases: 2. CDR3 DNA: TGTGCCAGCAGTTGGCGGGGGGCCCAAGAGACCCAGTACTTC. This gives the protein CASSWRGAQETQYF.

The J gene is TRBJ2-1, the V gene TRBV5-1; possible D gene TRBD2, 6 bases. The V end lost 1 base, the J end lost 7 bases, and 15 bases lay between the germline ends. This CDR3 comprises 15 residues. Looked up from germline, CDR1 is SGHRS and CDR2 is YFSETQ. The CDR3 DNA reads TGCGCCAGCAGCTTGCGGGGGACCTACGGGAATGAGCAGTTCTTC. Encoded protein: CASSLRGTYGNEQFF.

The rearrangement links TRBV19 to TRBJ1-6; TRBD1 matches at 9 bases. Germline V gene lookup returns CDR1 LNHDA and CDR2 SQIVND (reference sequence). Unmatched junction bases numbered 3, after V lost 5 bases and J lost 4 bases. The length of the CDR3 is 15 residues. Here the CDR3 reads CASSSGTGYNSPLHF. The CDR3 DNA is TGTGCCAGTAGTTCCGGGACAGGGTATAATTCACCCCTCCACTTT.

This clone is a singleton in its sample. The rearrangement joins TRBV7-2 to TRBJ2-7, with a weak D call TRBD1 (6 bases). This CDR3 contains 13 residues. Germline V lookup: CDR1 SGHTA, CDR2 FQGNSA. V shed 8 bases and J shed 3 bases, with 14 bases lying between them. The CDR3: CASRPGALYEQYF. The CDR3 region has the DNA TGTGCCAGCCGGCCAGGGGCACTCTACGAGCAGTACTTC.

The CDR3 spells CASSLVGRGEQFF. The CDR3 DNA sequence: TGTGCCAGCAGCTTAGTCGGGCGGGGTGAGCAGTTCTTC. V and J are TRBV7-2 and TRBJ2-1; maybe TRBD2 (6 bases). In germline, CDR1 is SGHTA, CDR2 FQGNSA. The V end lost 1 base, the J end lost 9 bases, and 10 bases lay between the germline ends. CDR3 length: 13 amino acids.

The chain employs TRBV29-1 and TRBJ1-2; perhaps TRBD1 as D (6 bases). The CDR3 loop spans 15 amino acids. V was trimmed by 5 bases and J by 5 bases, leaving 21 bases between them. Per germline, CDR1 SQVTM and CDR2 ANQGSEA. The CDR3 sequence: CSVRREYAGAYGYTF. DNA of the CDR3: TGCAGCGTTCGACGGGAATACGCGGGGGCGTATGGCTACACCTTC. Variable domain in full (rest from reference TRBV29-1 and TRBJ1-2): SAVISQKPSRDICQRGTSLTIQCQVDSQVTMMFWYRQQPGQSLTLIATANQGSEATYESGFVIDKFPISRPNLTFSTLTVSNMSPEDSSIYLCSVRREYAGAYGYTFGSGTRLTVV.

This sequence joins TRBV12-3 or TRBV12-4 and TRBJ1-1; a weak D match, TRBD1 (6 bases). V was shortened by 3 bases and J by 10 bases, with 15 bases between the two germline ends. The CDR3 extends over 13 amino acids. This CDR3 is CASSFNAGEGAFF. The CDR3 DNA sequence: TGTGCCAGCAGTTTTAACGCAGGGGAGGGAGCTTTCTTT.

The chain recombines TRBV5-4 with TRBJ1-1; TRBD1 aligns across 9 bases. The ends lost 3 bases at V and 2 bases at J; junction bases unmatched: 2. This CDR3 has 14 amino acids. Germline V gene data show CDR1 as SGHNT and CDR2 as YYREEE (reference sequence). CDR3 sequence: CASSWGQGNTEAFF. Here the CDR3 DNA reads TGTGCCAGCAGCTGGGGACAGGGTAACACTGAAGCTTTCTTT.

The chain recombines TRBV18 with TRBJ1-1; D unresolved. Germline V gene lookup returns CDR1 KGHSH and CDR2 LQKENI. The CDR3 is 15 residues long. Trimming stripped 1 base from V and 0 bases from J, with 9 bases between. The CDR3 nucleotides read TGTGCCAGCTCACCACGGGCGGGATTGAACACTGAAGCTTTCTTT. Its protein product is CASSPRAGLNTEAFF.

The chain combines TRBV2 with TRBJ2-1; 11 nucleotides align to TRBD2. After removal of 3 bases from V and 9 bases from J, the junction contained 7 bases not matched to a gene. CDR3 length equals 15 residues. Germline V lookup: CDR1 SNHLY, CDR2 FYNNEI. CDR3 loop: CASSDGTSGPSEQFF. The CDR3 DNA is TGTGCCAGCAGTGATGGGACTAGCGGTCCTAGTGAGCAGTTCTTC. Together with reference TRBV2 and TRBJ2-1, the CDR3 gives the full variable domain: EPEVTQTPSHQVTQMGQEVILRCVPISNHLYFYWYRQILGQKVEFLVSFYNNEISEKSEIFDDQFSVERPDGSNFTLKIRSTKLEDSAMYFCASSDGTSGPSEQFFGPGTRLTVL.

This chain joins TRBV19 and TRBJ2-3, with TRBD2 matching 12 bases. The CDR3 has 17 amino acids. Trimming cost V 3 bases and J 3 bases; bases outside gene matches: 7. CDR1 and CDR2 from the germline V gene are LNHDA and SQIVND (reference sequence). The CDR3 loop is CASSMGTSGGWTDTQYF. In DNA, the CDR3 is TGTGCCAGTAGTATGGGTACTAGCGGGGGGTGGACAGATACGCAGTATTTT.

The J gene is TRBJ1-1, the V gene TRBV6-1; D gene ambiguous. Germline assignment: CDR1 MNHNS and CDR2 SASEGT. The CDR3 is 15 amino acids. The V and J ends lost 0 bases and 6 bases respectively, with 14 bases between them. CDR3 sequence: CASSEAALGSPEAFF. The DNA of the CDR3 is TGTGCCAGCAGTGAAGCTGCTTTGGGGAGTCCTGAAGCTTTCTTT.